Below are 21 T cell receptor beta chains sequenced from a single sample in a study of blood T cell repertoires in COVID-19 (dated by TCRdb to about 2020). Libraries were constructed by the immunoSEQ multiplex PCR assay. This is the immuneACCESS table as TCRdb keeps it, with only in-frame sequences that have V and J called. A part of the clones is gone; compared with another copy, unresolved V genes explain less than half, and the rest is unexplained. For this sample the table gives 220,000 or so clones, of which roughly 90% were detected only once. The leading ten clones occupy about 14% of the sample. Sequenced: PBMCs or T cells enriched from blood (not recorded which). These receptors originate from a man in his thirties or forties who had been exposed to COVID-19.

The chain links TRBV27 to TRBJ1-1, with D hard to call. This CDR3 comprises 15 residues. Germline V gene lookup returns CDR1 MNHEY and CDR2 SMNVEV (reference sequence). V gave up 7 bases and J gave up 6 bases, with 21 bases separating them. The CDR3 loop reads CASTSSRHSIAEAFF. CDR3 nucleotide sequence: TGTGCCAGCACCTCTTCGCGTCACAGCATAGCTGAAGCTTTCTTT.

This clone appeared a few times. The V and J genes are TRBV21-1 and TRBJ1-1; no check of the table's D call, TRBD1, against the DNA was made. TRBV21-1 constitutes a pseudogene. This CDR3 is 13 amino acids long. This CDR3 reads CASSPTGDTEAFF. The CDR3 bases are TGTGCCAGCAGTCCCACAGGGGACACTGAAGCTTTCTTT.

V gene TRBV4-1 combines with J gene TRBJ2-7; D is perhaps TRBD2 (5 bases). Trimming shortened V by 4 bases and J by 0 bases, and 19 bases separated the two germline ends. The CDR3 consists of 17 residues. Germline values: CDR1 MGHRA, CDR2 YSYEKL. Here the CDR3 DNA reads TGCGCCAGCAGCCCTAAGCGAGGGCACAGAAGCTCCTACGAGCAGTACTTC. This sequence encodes CASSPKRGHRSSYEQYF.

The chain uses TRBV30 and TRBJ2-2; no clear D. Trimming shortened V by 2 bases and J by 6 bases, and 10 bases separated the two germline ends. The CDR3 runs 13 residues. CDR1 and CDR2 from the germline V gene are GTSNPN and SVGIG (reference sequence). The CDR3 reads CAWSPRSAGELFF. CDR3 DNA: TGTGCCTGGAGTCCGAGGTCGGCCGGGGAGCTGTTTTTT.

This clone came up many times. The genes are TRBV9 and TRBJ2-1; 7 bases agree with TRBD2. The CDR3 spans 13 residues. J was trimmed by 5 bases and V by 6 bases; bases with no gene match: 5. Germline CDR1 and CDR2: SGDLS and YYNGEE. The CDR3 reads CASITSVDNEQFF. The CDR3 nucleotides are TGTGCCAGCATCACTAGCGTCGACAATGAGCAGTTCTTC.

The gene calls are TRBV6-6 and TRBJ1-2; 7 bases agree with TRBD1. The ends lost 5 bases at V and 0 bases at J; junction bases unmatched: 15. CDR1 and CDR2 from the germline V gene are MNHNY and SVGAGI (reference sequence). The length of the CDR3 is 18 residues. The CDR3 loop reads CASSPTETGTLANYGYTF. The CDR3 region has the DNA TGTGCCAGCAGTCCTACCGAGACAGGGACGCTAGCTAACTATGGCTACACCTTC.

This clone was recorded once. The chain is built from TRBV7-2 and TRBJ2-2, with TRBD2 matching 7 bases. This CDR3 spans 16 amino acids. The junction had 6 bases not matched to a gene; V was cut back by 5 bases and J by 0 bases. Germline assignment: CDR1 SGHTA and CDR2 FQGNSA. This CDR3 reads CASSLLGGANTGELFF. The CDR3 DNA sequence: TGTGCCAGCAGCCTCTTGGGGGGGGCGAACACCGGGGAGCTGTTTTTT.

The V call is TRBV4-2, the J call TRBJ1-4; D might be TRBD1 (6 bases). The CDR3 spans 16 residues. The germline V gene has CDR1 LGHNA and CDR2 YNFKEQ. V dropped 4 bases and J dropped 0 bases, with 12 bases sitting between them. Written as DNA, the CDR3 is TGTGCCAGCAGCCTAGGGACACCAACAACTAATGAAAAACTGTTTTTT. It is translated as CASSLGTPTTNEKLFF.

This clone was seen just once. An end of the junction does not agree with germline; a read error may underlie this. This CDR3 is CASSLQGTFLF. In nucleotides, the CDR3 is TGTGCCAGCAGCTTACAGGGGACTTTCCTCTTC. The rearrangement links TRBV2 to TRBJ2-7; possible D gene TRBD1, 7 bases. The CDR3 is 11 amino acids. CDR1 SNHLY and CDR2 FYNNEI come from the germline V gene. The full variable domain, in which reference TRBV2 and TRBJ2-7 provide the parts outside the CDR3, is EPEVTQTPSHQVTQMGQEVILRCVPISNHLYFYWYRQILGQKVEFLVSFYNNEISEKSEIFDDQFSVERPDGSNFTLKIRSTKLEDSAMYFCASSLQGTFLFGPGTRLTVT.

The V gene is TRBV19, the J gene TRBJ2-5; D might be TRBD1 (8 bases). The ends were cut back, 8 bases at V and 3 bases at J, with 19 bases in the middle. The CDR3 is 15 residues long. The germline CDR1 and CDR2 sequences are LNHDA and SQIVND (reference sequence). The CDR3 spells CASAPITGGEETQYF. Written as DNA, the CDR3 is TGTGCCAGTGCTCCAATTACAGGGGGGGAAGAGACCCAGTACTTC. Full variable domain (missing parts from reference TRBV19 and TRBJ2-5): DGGITQSPKYLFRKEGQNVTLSCEQNLNHDAMYWYRQDPGQGLRLIYYSQIVNDFQKGDIAEGYSVSREKKESFPLTVTSAQKNPTAFYLCASAPITGGEETQYFGPGTRLLVL.

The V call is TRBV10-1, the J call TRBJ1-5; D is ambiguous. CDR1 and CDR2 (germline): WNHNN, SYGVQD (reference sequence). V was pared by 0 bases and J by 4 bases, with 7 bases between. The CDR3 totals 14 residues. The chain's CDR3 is CASSESGENQPQHF. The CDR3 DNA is TGCGCCAGCAGTGAGTCCGGGGAGAATCAGCCCCAGCATTTT.

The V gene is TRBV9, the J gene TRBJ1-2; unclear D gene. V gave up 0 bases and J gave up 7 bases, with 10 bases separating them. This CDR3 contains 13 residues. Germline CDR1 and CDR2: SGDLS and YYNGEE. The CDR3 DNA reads TGTGCCAGCAGCGTAGGAGGGTTGGGTGGCTACACCTTC. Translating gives CASSVGGLGGYTF.

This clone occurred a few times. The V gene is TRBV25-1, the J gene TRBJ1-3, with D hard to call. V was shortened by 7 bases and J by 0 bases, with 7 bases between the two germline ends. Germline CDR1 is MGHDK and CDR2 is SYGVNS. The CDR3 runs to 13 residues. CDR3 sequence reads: CASNHGSGNTIYF. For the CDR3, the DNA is TGTGCCAGCAACCACGGCTCTGGAAACACCATATATTTT.

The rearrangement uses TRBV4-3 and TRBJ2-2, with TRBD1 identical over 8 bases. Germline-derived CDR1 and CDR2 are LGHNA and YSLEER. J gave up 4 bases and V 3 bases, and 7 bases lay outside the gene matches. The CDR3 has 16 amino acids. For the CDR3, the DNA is TGCGCCAGCAGCCACTTCCGGGGGACAGGCACCGGGGAGCTGTTTTTT. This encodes CASSHFRGTGTGELFF.

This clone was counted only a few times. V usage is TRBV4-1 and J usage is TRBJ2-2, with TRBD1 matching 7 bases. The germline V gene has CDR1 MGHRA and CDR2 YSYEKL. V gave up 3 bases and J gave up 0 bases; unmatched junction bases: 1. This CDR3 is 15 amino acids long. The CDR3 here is CASSHRGTNTGELFF. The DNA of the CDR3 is TGCGCCAGCAGCCACAGGGGGACGAACACCGGGGAGCTGTTTTTT.

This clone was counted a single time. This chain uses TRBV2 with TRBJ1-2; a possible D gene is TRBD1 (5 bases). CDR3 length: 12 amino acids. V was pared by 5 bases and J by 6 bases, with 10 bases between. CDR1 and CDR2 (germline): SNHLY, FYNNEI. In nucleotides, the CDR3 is TGTGCCAGCAGTTTGACAGATAATGGCTACACCTTC. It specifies CASSLTDNGYTF.

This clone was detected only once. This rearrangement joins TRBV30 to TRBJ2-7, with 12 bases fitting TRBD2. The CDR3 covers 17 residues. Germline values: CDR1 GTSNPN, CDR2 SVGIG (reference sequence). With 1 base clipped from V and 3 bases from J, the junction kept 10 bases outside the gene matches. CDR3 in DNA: TGTGCCTGGAGTGACTGGACTAGCGGGGCGGGCCTCTACGAGCAGTACTTC. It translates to CAWSDWTSGAGLYEQYF.

CDR3 sequence: CASSYSPLGETSSPLHF. DNA of the CDR3: TGTGCCAGCAGTTACTCTCCTTTGGGGGAGACTAGTTCACCCCTCCACTTT. The rearrangement uses TRBV6-2 or TRBV6-3 and TRBJ1-6; possibly TRBD1 for D (5 bases). The germline V and J ends were trimmed by 0 bases and 9 bases, with 18 bases remaining between them. The CDR3 spans 17 residues. CDR1 is MNHEY and CDR2 is SVGEGT in the germline V gene.

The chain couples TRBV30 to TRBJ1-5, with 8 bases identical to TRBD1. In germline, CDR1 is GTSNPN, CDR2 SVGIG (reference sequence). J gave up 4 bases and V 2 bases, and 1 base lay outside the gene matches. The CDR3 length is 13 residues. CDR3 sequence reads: CAWSRQGNQPQHF. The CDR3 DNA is TGTGCCTGGAGTCGACAGGGGAATCAGCCCCAGCATTTT.

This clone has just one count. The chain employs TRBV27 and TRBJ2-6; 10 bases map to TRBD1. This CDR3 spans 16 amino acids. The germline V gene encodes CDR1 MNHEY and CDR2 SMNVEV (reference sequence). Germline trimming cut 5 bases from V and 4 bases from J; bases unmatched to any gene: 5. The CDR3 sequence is CASSPGTGVGANVLTF. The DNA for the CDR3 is TGTGCCAGCAGTCCTGGGACAGGGGTCGGGGCCAACGTCCTGACTTTC.

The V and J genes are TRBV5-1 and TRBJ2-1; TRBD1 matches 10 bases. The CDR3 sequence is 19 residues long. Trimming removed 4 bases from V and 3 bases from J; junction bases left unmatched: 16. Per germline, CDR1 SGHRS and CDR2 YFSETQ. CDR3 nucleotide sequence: TGCGCCAGCAGCCCGACCGGACAGGGGGGTACTCGAGTCTACAATGAGCAGTTCTTC. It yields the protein CASSPTGQGGTRVYNEQFF. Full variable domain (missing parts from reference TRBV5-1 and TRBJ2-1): KAGVTQTPRYLIKTRGQQVTLSCSPISGHRSVSWYQQTPGQGLQFLFEYFSETQRNKGNFPGRFSGRQFSNSRSEMNVSTLELGDSALYLCASSPTGQGGTRVYNEQFFGPGTRLTVL.